A single sample is the source of the 18 T cell receptor beta chains below, sequenced in a study of CD8+ T cells in alopecia areata. RNA was isolated and reverse transcribed to cDNA, the sequencing template. Sequencing was performed with immunoSEQ multiplex PCR; in TCRdb, only in-frame clones are kept and a portion is missing. The table has 200,000 to 250,000 clones, roughly 40% seen once; the top ten hold approximately 2.4%. Regarding treatment: oral pan-JAK inhibitor, 5-10 mg twice daily. The specimen comprised CD4+ T cells sorted from blood, sampled at approximately week 36, from a patient treated with tofacitinib. Every receptor here comes from a human donor with alopecia areata.

The chain is built from TRBV29-1 and TRBJ2-2; TRBD2 matches 13 bases. The CDR3 runs 15 residues. The germline gives CDR1 SQVTM, CDR2 ANQGSEA. J gave up 5 bases and V 6 bases, and 6 bases lay outside the gene matches. Written as DNA, the CDR3 is TGCAGCGTCGGACTAGCGGGAGAGAATACCGGGGAGCTGTTTTTT. This translates into CSVGLAGENTGELFF.

This rearrangement joins TRBV19 to TRBJ1-2; D not certain. V was shortened by 4 bases and J by 4 bases, with 13 bases between the two germline ends. Germline V gene lookup returns CDR1 LNHDA and CDR2 SQIVND (reference sequence). The CDR3 extends over 14 amino acids. As DNA, the CDR3 is TGTGCCAGTAGTACTAACCAATTCACCTATGGCTACACCTTC. It codes for CASSTNQFTYGYTF.

J is TRBJ2-2 and V is TRBV7-2; D is perhaps TRBD2 (5 bases). The V end lost 3 bases, the J end lost 8 bases, and 13 bases lay between the germline ends. Germline V CDR1 and CDR2: SGHTA, FQGNSA. The CDR3 has 14 residues. The CDR3 loop is CASSFNTRGGELFF. DNA for the CDR3: TGTGCCAGCAGCTTTAACACCCGGGGAGGGGAGCTGTTTTTT.

This clone showed up just a few times. This rearrangement joins TRBV29-1 to TRBJ2-2, with D maybe TRBD2 (6 bases). The CDR3 runs 15 residues. V was shortened by 7 bases and J by 4 bases, with 19 bases between the two germline ends. CDR1 and CDR2 (germline): SQVTM, ANQGSEA. CDR3 in amino acids: CSAGTGTGVTGELFF. The CDR3 DNA follows: TGCAGCGCTGGCACTGGGACGGGAGTCACCGGGGAGCTGTTTTTT.

The CDR3 loop reads CASRTNSEQYF. CDR3 sequence (DNA): TGTGCCAGCAGGACAAATTCCGAGCAGTACTTC. This rearrangement joins TRBV28 to TRBJ2-7; unclear D gene. The CDR3 covers 11 residues. V lost 6 bases, J lost 6 bases, and 9 bases lay in between. Germline CDR1 reads MDHEN; CDR2 reads SYDVKM.

This clone has a handful of counts. The chain carries TRBV5-1 and TRBJ2-5, with a tentative D call TRBD2 (6 bases). Trimming pared 7 bases from V and 5 bases from J, leaving 15 bases between. This CDR3 comprises 13 residues. The germline V gene encodes CDR1 SGHRS and CDR2 YFSETQ. Written as DNA, the CDR3 is TGCGCCAGCTCCGGGGGAGTTGCTGAGACCCAGTACTTC. As protein: CASSGGVAETQYF.

The CDR3: CASSSDRGQGNEQFF. As DNA, the CDR3 is TGTGCCAGCAGCTCGGACAGGGGGCAAGGCAATGAGCAGTTCTTC. This rearrangement joins TRBV5-4 to TRBJ2-1; 11 nucleotides agree with TRBD1. Germline V lookup: CDR1 SGHNT, CDR2 YYREEE (reference sequence). The CDR3 loop spans 15 amino acids. The ends lost 3 bases at V and 6 bases at J; junction bases unmatched: 5.

This clone was recorded many times. The sample holds other DNA sequences that translate to the same CDR3. The rearrangement joins TRBV28 to TRBJ1-2; D is perhaps TRBD1 (5 bases). The germline gives CDR1 MDHEN, CDR2 SYDVKM. The CDR3 contains 15 residues. V dropped 2 bases and J dropped 1 base, with 11 bases sitting between them. CDR3 nucleotides: TGTGCCAGCAGTTTAAGCCCCAGGGATAACTATGGCTACACCTTC. Translating it yields CASSLSPRDNYGYTF.

The sample holds one count of this clone. This chain uses TRBV29-1 with TRBJ2-1; D might be TRBD2 (5 bases). Germline V lookup: CDR1 SQVTM, CDR2 ANQGSEA. V dropped 7 bases and J dropped 4 bases, with 11 bases sitting between them. The length of the CDR3 is 12 residues. The CDR3 here is CSGTVPYNEQFF. The CDR3 coding sequence is TGCAGCGGGACTGTACCTTACAATGAGCAGTTCTTC.

The V and J genes are TRBV6-6 and TRBJ2-2, with D perhaps TRBD1 (7 bases). CDR3 length equals 15 residues. The germline V and J ends were trimmed by 2 bases and 5 bases, with 12 bases remaining between them. Germline-derived CDR1 and CDR2 are MNHNY and SVGAGI (reference sequence). The CDR3 reads CASSYRQGGTGELFF. In DNA, the CDR3 is TGTGCCAGCAGTTACCGACAGGGAGGAACCGGGGAGCTGTTTTTT.

This clone turned up a few times. The CDR3 spells CSVYDIGRSYEQYF. Here the CDR3 DNA reads TGCAGCGTTTATGACATCGGGAGGTCCTACGAGCAGTACTTC. V gene TRBV29-1 combines with J gene TRBJ2-7; TRBD2 aligns across 7 bases. The CDR3 loop spans 14 amino acids. The germline CDR1 and CDR2 sequences are SQVTM and ANQGSEA. Losses at the gene ends were 5 bases for V and 1 base for J; bases not matched to a gene: 8.

On this clone: Different DNA sequences within this sample yield the same CDR3. The V gene is TRBV30, the J gene TRBJ1-3; D is unresolved. This CDR3 contains 12 residues. Germline CDR1 reads GTSNPN; CDR2 reads SVGIG (reference sequence). Trimming left V 5 bases short and J 3 bases short, with 8 bases between. The CDR3, as DNA: TGTGCCTGGTCAGAGGGTGGAAACACCATATATTTT. Residues: CAWSEGGNTIYF.

The chain employs TRBV2 and TRBJ2-7; 9 bases are a match to TRBD1. The germline V gene has CDR1 SNHLY and CDR2 FYNNEI. This CDR3 is built from 14 residues. Germline trimming cut 7 bases from V and 3 bases from J; bases unmatched to any gene: 7. The CDR3 protein is CASNLDRGNYEQYF. The CDR3 nucleotides are TGTGCCAGCAATTTGGACAGGGGAAACTACGAGCAGTACTTC.

This clone has just a few counts. V usage is TRBV7-9 and J usage is TRBJ2-3; 9 bases map to TRBD2. With 4 bases clipped from V and 2 bases from J, the junction kept 4 bases outside the gene matches. The CDR3 loop spans 15 amino acids. The V gene's germline CDR1 is SEHNR and CDR2 FQNEAQ (reference sequence). In nucleotides, the CDR3 is TGTGCCAGCAGCTCACTAGCGGGCCTCACAGATACGCAGTATTTT. It encodes CASSSLAGLTDTQYF.

This clone showed up just a few times. This sequence joins TRBV10-3 and TRBJ2-1; 9 bases are shared with TRBD2. The CDR3 is 14 amino acids. CDR1 is ENHRY and CDR2 is SYGVKD in the germline V gene. The V and J ends lost 4 bases and 5 bases, in that order; junction bases with no gene match: 3. Here the CDR3 reads CAISVSGRNNEQFF. CDR3 nucleotides: TGTGCCATCAGTGTGAGCGGGAGGAACAATGAGCAGTTCTTC.

Points on this clone: The same CDR3 can be traced to other DNA sequences in this sample. The chain couples TRBV6-5 to TRBJ1-1, with D unclear. CDR3 length equals 13 residues. V was clipped by 5 bases and J by 0 bases, with 7 bases between them. Germline V gene sequence: CDR1 MNHEY, CDR2 SVGAGI. CDR3 sequence reads: CASSTTVNTEAFF. CDR3 coding DNA: TGTGCCAGCAGTACAACAGTGAACACTGAAGCTTTCTTT.

CDR3 sequence: CASSLAIRLSPSGANVLTF. The DNA of the CDR3 is TGTGCCAGCAGCTTGGCCATTCGACTTTCCCCCTCTGGGGCCAACGTCCTGACTTTC. The rearrangement uses TRBV5-6 and TRBJ2-6; D remains unclear. The CDR3 is made up of 19 amino acids. The germline V gene has CDR1 SGHDT and CDR2 YYEEEE. V lost 0 bases and J lost 0, with 16 bases in between.

This rearrangement joins TRBV30 to TRBJ2-3; weak D call: TRBD2 (5 bases). CDR1 is GTSNPN, CDR2 SVGIG, per germline (reference sequence). V was trimmed by 3 bases and J by 2 bases, leaving 15 bases between them. This CDR3 has 15 residues. This CDR3 reads CAWRGWRLTTDTQYF. CDR3 sequence (DNA): TGTGCCTGGAGAGGGTGGCGACTAACCACAGATACGCAGTATTTT.